The 19 T cell receptor beta chains reported below all come from one sample, sequenced in a study of blood T cell repertoires in COVID-19. Sequencing was performed with immunoSEQ multiplex PCR; in TCRdb, only in-frame clones are kept and a portion is missing. Of 50,000 to 75,000 clones in the sample, 65% to 85% were seen once. Material for sequencing was peripheral blood. All receptors derive from a woman over 75 with active or convalescent COVID-19.

This clone was observed a few times. Other nucleotide sequences from this sample produce the same CDR3. This chain links TRBV5-1 with TRBJ1-6; 10 bases line up with TRBD1. V lost 3 bases to trimming and J lost 7 bases; unmatched junction nucleotides: 4. CDR3 size: 15 residues. Germline V lookup: CDR1 SGHRS, CDR2 YFSETQ. CDR3 in amino acids: CASSWGQGLNSPLHF. The CDR3, as DNA: TGCGCCAGCAGCTGGGGACAGGGGTTAAATTCACCCCTCCACTTT.

This clone was counted between two and nine times. The chain is built from TRBV5-1 and TRBJ1-6, with 10 bases identical to TRBD1. In germline, CDR1 is SGHRS, CDR2 YFSETQ. V shed 1 base, J shed 2 bases, and the junction held 6 bases outside the gene matches. The CDR3 runs 18 residues. The CDR3 DNA sequence: TGCGCCAGCAGCTTGTACGGACAGGGGGAGACCTATAATTCACCCCTCCACTTT. This sequence encodes CASSLYGQGETYNSPLHF.

The CDR3 loop is CASSKTGRGQGSQPQHF. The DNA of the CDR3 is TGTGCCAGTAGTAAAACTGGTAGGGGACAGGGAAGTCAGCCCCAGCATTTT. V gene TRBV19 combines with J gene TRBJ1-5; 9 bases map to TRBD1. Germline CDR1 reads LNHDA; CDR2 reads SQIVND (reference sequence). J lost 6 bases, V lost 4 bases, and 13 bases had no gene match. The CDR3 extends over 17 amino acids. The whole variable domain, remainder taken from reference TRBV19 and TRBJ1-5, is DGGITQSPKYLFRKEGQNVTLSCEQNLNHDAMYWYRQDPGQGLRLIYYSQIVNDFQKGDIAEGYSVSREKKESFPLTVTSAQKNPTAFYLCASSKTGRGQGSQPQHFGDGTRLSIL.

This clone showed up just a few times. This chain uses TRBV5-4 with TRBJ2-7; 8 nucleotides line up with TRBD1. This CDR3 is built from 16 residues. V lost 3 bases and J lost 5; bases outside the gene matches: 13. The V gene's germline CDR1 is SGHNT and CDR2 YYREEE (reference sequence). The CDR3, as DNA: TGTGCCAGCAGCTGGGGGGCGGGACAGGTAATCAACGAGCAGTACTTC. Its protein is CASSWGAGQVINEQYF.

The V call is TRBV5-1, the J call TRBJ2-7; a weak D match, TRBD1 (7 bases). Germline assignment: CDR1 SGHRS and CDR2 YFSETQ. Trimming left V 4 bases short and J 2 bases short, with 13 bases between. The length of the CDR3 is 14 residues. CDR3 DNA: TGCGCCAGCAGCGACGCAGGGGGGACCTACGAGCAGTACTTC. Its protein product is CASSDAGGTYEQYF.

The V and J genes are TRBV6-5 and TRBJ1-6; D is unclear. V was trimmed by 7 bases and J by 7 bases, leaving 14 bases between them. Germline CDR1 MNHEY, CDR2 SVGAGI. The CDR3 runs 14 residues. The CDR3 sequence: CASNRLLSNSPLHF. The DNA of the CDR3 is TGTGCCAGCAACCGGTTACTATCCAATTCACCCCTCCACTTT.

This clone was counted a few times. V is TRBV6-5 and J is TRBJ1-2; D might be TRBD1 (6 bases). Trimming took 5 bases from V and 5 from J, leaving 15 bases between them. The V gene's germline CDR1 is MNHEY and CDR2 SVGAGI. The CDR3 sequence is 14 residues long. The CDR3 loop is CASSQGTQGYGYTF. The CDR3 DNA reads as TGTGCCAGCAGTCAGGGGACCCAGGGGTATGGCTACACCTTC.

The chain uses TRBV14 and TRBJ2-1; possibly TRBD2 for D (5 bases). Trimming stripped 4 bases from V and 0 bases from J, with 10 bases between. Germline CDR1 is SGHDN and CDR2 is FVKESK. The CDR3 is made up of 15 amino acids. The CDR3 reads CASSPRGSSYNEQFF. CDR3 coding DNA: TGTGCCAGCAGCCCCCGGGGAAGCTCCTACAATGAGCAGTTCTTC.

The rearrangement uses TRBV7-3 and TRBJ1-2; 7 nucleotides align to TRBD1. Unmatched junction bases numbered 3, after V lost 4 bases and J lost 7 bases. There are 12 residues in the CDR3. CDR1 is SGHTA, CDR2 FQGTGA, per germline. In DNA, the CDR3 is TGTGCCAGCAGCTCGACAGGGAGTGGCTACACCTTC. This encodes CASSSTGSGYTF.

This clone was observed a handful of times. This chain joins TRBV19 and TRBJ1-4; TRBD1 is a possible D gene (5 bases). CDR3 length: 13 amino acids. V was cut by 5 bases and J by 10 bases, with 14 bases left in between. Germline V gene sequence: CDR1 LNHDA, CDR2 SQIVND (reference sequence). The CDR3 is CASSEDLRGKLFF. DNA of the CDR3: TGTGCCAGTAGTGAAGACCTTAGGGGAAAACTGTTTTTT.

The chain uses TRBV9 and TRBJ2-1; 9 bases line up with TRBD1. Germline-derived CDR1 and CDR2 are SGDLS and YYNGEE. The CDR3 loop spans 15 amino acids. J was trimmed by 4 bases and V by 3 bases; bases with no gene match: 5. CDR3 sequence (DNA): TGTGCCAGCAGCGCCCGGGACAGGGCATACAATGAGCAGTTCTTC. This sequence encodes CASSARDRAYNEQFF. Drawing the rest from reference TRBV9 and TRBJ2-1, the complete variable domain is DSGVTQTPKHLITATGQRVTLRCSPRSGDLSVYWYQQSLDQGLQFLIQYYNGEERAKGNILERFSAQQFPDLHSELNLSSLELGDSALYFCASSARDRAYNEQFFGPGTRLTVL.

The chain combines TRBV5-1 with TRBJ2-1; TRBD2 matches at 9 bases. Germline assignment: CDR1 SGHRS and CDR2 YFSETQ. The CDR3 has 15 residues. J lost 6 bases, V lost 4 bases, and 8 bases had no gene match. DNA of the CDR3: TGCGCCAGCAGCCCGTTGGCGGGGGGGAGCAATGAGCAGTTCTTC. This translates into CASSPLAGGSNEQFF. Together with reference TRBV5-1 and TRBJ2-1, the CDR3 gives the full variable domain: KAGVTQTPRYLIKTRGQQVTLSCSPISGHRSVSWYQQTPGQGLQFLFEYFSETQRNKGNFPGRFSGRQFSNSRSEMNVSTLELGDSALYLCASSPLAGGSNEQFFGPGTRLTVL.

The gene calls are TRBV29-1 and TRBJ2-3; TRBD2 matches 10 bases. The CDR3 has 13 amino acids. Trimming at V came to 6 bases and at J to 5 bases, leaving 5 bases not matched to a gene. Germline V gene lookup returns CDR1 SQVTM and CDR2 ANQGSEA. CDR3 loop: CSVLAGVGDTQYF. The CDR3 DNA sequence: TGCAGCGTCCTAGCGGGGGTTGGAGATACGCAGTATTTT.

The J gene is TRBJ1-3, the V gene TRBV11-2, with 7 nucleotides matching TRBD1. With 6 bases clipped from V and 4 bases from J, the junction kept 9 bases outside the gene matches. Germline loops: CDR1 SGHAT, CDR2 FQNNGV. CDR3 length: 15 amino acids. This CDR3 reads CASRPTRTGGNTIYF. CDR3 bases: TGTGCCAGCAGGCCTACCAGGACAGGAGGAAACACCATATATTTT.

The V call is TRBV11-3, the J call TRBJ1-3, with D unclear. The CDR3 is made up of 15 amino acids. Between the trimmed V and J ends, which lost 3 bases and 3 bases, there was a span of 12 bases. From germline, CDR1 is SGHNT and CDR2 YENEEA. The CDR3 loop is CASSFRGVGGNTIYF. The CDR3 bases are TGTGCCAGCAGCTTTCGGGGAGTAGGTGGAAACACCATATATTTT.

This clone was seen once. The chain employs TRBV5-1 and TRBJ1-2, with TRBD1 matching over 7 bases. The V gene's germline CDR1 is SGHRS and CDR2 YFSETQ. CDR3 length: 13 residues. The ends lost 4 bases at V and 6 bases at J; junction bases unmatched: 6. The CDR3 region has the DNA TGCGCCAGCAGCCTCCCAGGGGGTGATGGCTACACCTTC. Protein: CASSLPGGDGYTF. The full variable domain, with the rest looked up from reference TRBV5-1 and TRBJ1-2, is KAGVTQTPRYLIKTRGQQVTLSCSPISGHRSVSWYQQTPGQGLQFLFEYFSETQRNKGNFPGRFSGRQFSNSRSEMNVSTLELGDSALYLCASSLPGGDGYTFGSGTRLTVV.

V is TRBV7-9 and J is TRBJ2-2; 10 nucleotides align to TRBD2. Germline loops: CDR1 SEHNR, CDR2 FQNEAQ (reference sequence). CDR3 length: 17 amino acids. J lost 1 base, V lost 5 bases, and 7 bases had no gene match. The CDR3 nucleotides read TGTGCCAGCAGCACCCTCCCTAGCGGGGGGAACACCGGGGAGCTGTTTTTT. Its translation: CASSTLPSGGNTGELFF.

This chain joins TRBV3-1 (or the pseudogene TRBV3-2) and TRBJ1-2, with D possibly TRBD1 on 5 matching bases. Trimming stripped 0 bases from V and 6 bases from J, with 11 bases between. The CDR3 is made up of 14 amino acids. CDR1 and CDR2 (germline): LGHDT, YNNKEL (reference sequence). CDR3 amino acids: CASSQDKGLNGYTF. The CDR3 DNA reads as TGTGCCAGCAGCCAAGATAAGGGGCTCAATGGCTACACCTTC.

The J gene is TRBJ1-1, the V gene TRBV19; D gene unclear. CDR1 is LNHDA and CDR2 is SQIVND in the germline V gene (reference sequence). This CDR3 comprises 14 residues. The V gene lost 8 bases and the J gene lost 0 bases, with 13 bases spanning the gap. The CDR3 here is CASRGWTVNTEAFF. The CDR3 nucleotides are TGTGCCAGTCGAGGGTGGACGGTGAACACTGAAGCTTTCTTT.